Below are 3 T cell receptor beta chains sequenced from a single sample in a study of T-cell reconstitution after alpha-beta-depleted transplantation in children. Construction of the TCRbeta library involved unique molecular identifiers. TCRdb reanalysed the PCR reads using MiXCR and keeps one entry per CDR3 protein. The sample lists about 980,000 distinct CDR3 sequences, less than 30% occurring once. Sequenced material: PBMCs, mostly from graft donor cells, taken 360 days after TCRalphabeta/CD19-depleted stem cell transplant. All receptors derive from a boy in the first two years of life who had a stem cell transplant for SCID, so the T cells may come from the graft donor.

This chain uses TRBV12-3 or TRBV12-4 with TRBJ1-2; D is uncertain. This CDR3 spans 14 amino acids. V was clipped by 3 bases and J by 4 bases, with 12 bases between them. This CDR3 is CASSFFEGSYGYTF. CDR3 sequence (DNA): TGTGCCAGCAGTTTTTTCGAGGGAAGCTATGGCTACACCTTC.

This clonotype was picked up a small number of times. The chain combines TRBV7-2 with TRBJ2-5; D is ambiguous. The length of the CDR3 is 15 residues. Germline CDR1 and CDR2: SGHTA and FQGNSA. Trimming took off 2 bases at V and 2 bases at J, with 12 bases between the two ends. CDR3 coding DNA: TGTGCCAGCAGCTTATGGATCCAACCTCAAGAGACCCAGTACTTC. Its translation: CASSLWIQPQETQYF. Combining the CDR3 with reference TRBV7-2 and TRBJ2-5 gives the whole variable domain GAGVSQSPSNKVTEKGKDVELRCDPISGHTALYWYRQSLGQGLEFLIYFQGNSAPDKSGLPSDRFSAERTGGSVSTLTIQRTQQEDSAVYLCASSLWIQPQETQYFGPGTRLLVL.

The V gene is TRBV7-9, the J gene TRBJ1-4; D might be TRBD1 (5 bases). V was cut by 1 base and J by 7 bases, with 10 bases left in between. CDR1 and CDR2 (germline): SEHNR, FQNEAQ (reference sequence). The CDR3 length is 14 residues. As DNA, the CDR3 is TGTGCCAGCAGCTTAGATGGGGGACCTGAAAAACTGTTTTTT. Its translation: CASSLDGGPEKLFF.